This TCR beta chain was sequenced during a study of cytomegalovirus exposure and HLA in healthy donors. Study observations and caveats: In vitro data verified a few CMV-associated chains as specific for CMV antigens.

About this clone: What it binds is unknown.

This CDR3 is built from 14 residues. CDR1 and CDR2 from the germline V gene are MNHEY and SVGAGI. V shed 7 bases and J 4 bases; nucleotides not matched to a gene: 7. Primers for the PCR totalled 60 Vbeta and 13 Jbeta. As originally analysed: In a later analysis, of tens of millions of unique beta chains, some 10 million appeared in at least two donors. Using immunoSEQ multiplex PCR, the repertoire was profiled, and TCRdb retains in-frame clones only, with some absent. That table supplies the V and J calls and clone size; D and trimming were determined from the DNA. The sample includes approximately 160,000 clones, over 75% of them seen just once.

The sample taken for sequencing was PBMCs. The sequence was obtained from a male donor in good health and CMV-seronegative. V gene TRBV6-5 combines with J gene TRBJ1-2; TRBD1 agrees at 9 bases. The CDR3 here is CASILTGGSYGYTF. The CDR3 nucleotides read TGTGCCAGCATCTTGACAGGGGGTAGCTATGGCTACACCTTC.